The next 7 T cell receptor beta chains were all read from a single sample in a study of T cell responses to AZD1222 COVID-19 vaccine. Method: immunoSEQ multiplex PCR; TCRdb's copy keeps in-frame clones and lacks some. Among 95,000 to 110,000 clones, approximately 90% were seen once, and the ten largest hold about 20%. Sequences were derived from peripheral blood, sampled on day 0 of AZD1222 vaccination. The origin of the receptors is an adult in good health.

The rearrangement uses TRBV3-1 (or the pseudogene TRBV3-2) and TRBJ1-4; D remains unclear. The germline V gene has CDR1 LGHDT and CDR2 YNNKEL (reference sequence). CDR3 length: 13 amino acids. The V end lost 1 base, the J end lost 7 bases, and 7 bases lay between the germline ends. CDR3 protein: CASSQAQSEKLFF. Written as DNA, the CDR3 is TGTGCCAGCAGCCAAGCCCAGAGTGAAAAACTGTTTTTT.

CDR3 DNA sequence: TGTGCCAGCAGTGAATCCCCGGGTGGCTACACCTTC. The encoded protein is CASSESPGGYTF. The chain joins TRBV25-1 to TRBJ1-2; no clear D gene. CDR1 and CDR2 from the germline V gene are MGHDK and SYGVNS. Trimming shortened V by 1 base and J by 7 bases, and 7 bases separated the two germline ends. The CDR3 sequence is 12 residues long.

The CDR3 sequence: CASRFGVGNEQYF. CDR3 nucleotide sequence: TGTGCCAGCAGATTCGGGGTTGGGAACGAGCAGTACTTC. The chain employs TRBV5-8 and TRBJ2-7, with D possibly being TRBD2 (5 bases). Germline CDR1 is SGHTS and CDR2 is YDEGEE. Trimming stripped 5 bases from V and 5 bases from J, with 14 bases between. This CDR3 is built from 13 residues.

This sequence joins TRBV6-5 and TRBJ1-6; D may be TRBD1 (5 bases). V lost 7 bases and J 11 bases, leaving 15 bases between the germline ends. CDR3 length: 13 amino acids. Germline values: CDR1 MNHEY, CDR2 SVGAGI. CDR3 loop: CASKTRESAPLHF. CDR3 DNA: TGTGCCAGCAAGACCAGGGAGAGTGCACCCCTCCACTTT.

The V and J genes are TRBV21-1 and TRBJ1-1. TRBV21-1 is classified as a pseudogene. The CDR3 consists of 17 residues. The CDR3 protein is CASSKAGRVEMNTEAFF. The CDR3 nucleotides read TGTGCCAGCAGCAAAGCGGGAAGGGTTGAAATGAACACTGAAGCTTTCTTT.

This chain connects TRBV19 to TRBJ2-7, with TRBD2 matching 9 bases. CDR1 and CDR2 (germline): LNHDA, SQIVND (reference sequence). After removal of 4 bases from V and 4 bases from J, the junction contained 8 bases not matched to a gene. The CDR3 runs to 15 residues. CDR3 DNA sequence: TGTGCCAGTAGTACGGTTGCGGGGGGGAGGTACGAGCAGTACTTC. Residues: CASSTVAGGRYEQYF.

The chain recombines TRBV29-1 with TRBJ1-1, with D possibly being TRBD1 (6 bases). V lost 2 bases, J lost 8 bases, and 18 bases lay in between. The CDR3 extends over 14 amino acids. Germline V gene lookup returns CDR1 SQVTM and CDR2 ANQGSEA. CDR3 in amino acids: CSVEPSTGAREAFF. The CDR3 nucleotides are TGCAGCGTTGAACCCTCGACAGGCGCCCGCGAAGCTTTCTTT.